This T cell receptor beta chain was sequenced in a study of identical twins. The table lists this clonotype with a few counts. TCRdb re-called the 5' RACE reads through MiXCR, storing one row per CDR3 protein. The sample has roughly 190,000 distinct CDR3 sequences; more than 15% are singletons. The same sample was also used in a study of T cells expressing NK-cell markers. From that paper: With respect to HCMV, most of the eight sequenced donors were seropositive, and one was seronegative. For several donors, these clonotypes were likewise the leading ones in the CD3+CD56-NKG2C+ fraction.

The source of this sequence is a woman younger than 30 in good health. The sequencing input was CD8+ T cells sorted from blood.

In DNA, the CDR3 is TGCGCCAGCAGCCAGGGTGGGCAGGGCGGAGAAGCTTTCTTT. Translating it yields CASSQGGQGGEAFF. This rearrangement joins TRBV4-3 to TRBJ1-1, with a weak D call TRBD1 (5 bases). CDR1 and CDR2 from the germline V gene are LGHNA and YSLEER. The V gene lost 3 bases and the J gene lost 8 bases, with 16 bases spanning the gap. This CDR3 contains 14 residues.